This T cell receptor (beta chain) was obtained from a study of T cells after yellow fever vaccination (dated 2019 in TCRdb). Concerning the study at large: Libraries from fractions with low cell numbers were prepared with the SMART-Seq v4 Ultra Low Input RNA kit. To follow T-cell clones before and after both primary and booster YFV17D yellow fever vaccination, bulk TCR alpha and beta repertoires underwent longitudinal sequencing. The cohort comprised two healthy male donors, one aged 18 to 30 and one aged 30 to 40 years. Bulk PBMC replicates and cell subsets were isolated from blood drawn at multiple timepoints before and after both primary and secondary immunization.

The research as a whole found: The secondary T-cell response was weaker than the primary response but faster, peaking on day 5 instead of day 15. Only a couple of donors were included in the study, so the extent to which the findings can be generalized is limited. After the booster, most clones that had expanded after primary vaccination were detected again (around 96% of CD4 and more than 85% of CD8), suggesting broad maintenance of memory. Because abundant contaminating clonotypes from the bulk population could be contained in FACS-sorted repertoires, computational filtering was required. A small fraction of clonotypes showed up in both the CD4 and CD8 compartments, probably as a result of convergent recombination.

About this clonotype: The target of this receptor is not known. No qualities accompany the bases; no much larger clone lies one base away.

What the treatment or condition label conveys for this sample: live attenuated yellow fever vaccine strain. At every blood-draw timepoint, two biological replicates of bulk PBMCs were collected. PBMCs were isolated from peripheral blood using a standard Ficoll-Paque protocol. TriZol was used to extract RNA from bulk PBMCs, from CD4 and CD8 fractions, and from dextramer-positive and dextramer-negative fractions. V loses 6 bases, J loses 0 bases, and the germline ends lie 12 bases apart. According to the germline V gene, CDR1 reads MDHEN and CDR2 reads SYDVKM. The CDR3, cysteine through phenylalanine, is 16 amino acids long. Just CDR3 DNA is preserved here, 48 bases in frame from base 1. TCR cDNA was synthesized by 5'RACE template switching, which introduced a universal primer site and unique molecular identifiers. cDNA synthesis was primed from both the TCR alpha and TCR beta constant segments. Library amplification used two PCR steps, and the second PCR step added sample barcodes and sequencing adapters. Sequencing of libraries was performed on Illumina HiSeq 2500 (2x100 bp) or NovaSeq (2x150 bp). Per the source publication's procedure: MIGEC was used to demultiplex reads and collapse the reads into UMI consensus sequences, and MiXCR was used for V(D)J alignment. Vaccine-responding clonotypes were identified with edgeR using replicate PBMC samples, with FDR below 0.01 and a log2 fold change above 5 up to day 15 being required. Bulk clonotypes were assigned CD4 or CD8 identity according to which sequenced CD4 or CD8 repertoire held them at higher abundance. The public reads were run again by TCRdb, first through fastp at Q25 and then through MiXCR, and only productive beta chains were kept. Rows with one shared CDR3 protein collapse into an entry with the most common genes and DNA. The V and J calls follow TCRdb's processing rather than the paper's. The sample has 500,000 to 650,000 distinct CDR3 sequences on record, roughly an eighth of them singletons. About 16% of the sample belongs to the ten largest clones.

The receptor chain draws on TRBV28 and TRBJ2-6, with a weak D call of TRBD1 (6 bases match). The material was PBMCs, obtained on the day of the yellow fever booster vaccination. This sequence originates from a young man who received the YFV17D yellow fever vaccine. The CDR3 reads CASRPGQLSGANVLTF. The DNA sequence is TGTGCCAGCAGGCCGGGACAACTCTCTGGGGCCAACGTCCTGACTTTC.